The 21 T cell receptor beta chains listed next were all sequenced from one sample in a study of technical replicates of blood from a few donors. Method: immunoSEQ multiplex PCR; TCRdb's copy keeps in-frame clones and lacks some. The sample lists 75,000 to 95,000 clones, about 94% occurring once. The sample taken for sequencing was T cells isolated from PBMCs. The receptors shown here come from a human donor in good health.

V and J are TRBV5-4 and TRBJ2-2; maybe TRBD2 (6 bases). Between the trimmed V and J ends, which lost 2 bases and 5 bases, there was a span of 13 bases. Germline V gene lookup returns CDR1 SGHNT and CDR2 YYREEE (reference sequence). The CDR3 totals 15 residues. The CDR3 loop is CASSFSGVGTGELFF. The CDR3 DNA reads as TGTGCCAGCAGCTTTTCGGGGGTGGGGACCGGGGAGCTGTTTTTT.

The genes are TRBV15 and TRBJ1-4, with no clear D. Germline V gene sequence: CDR1 LNHNV, CDR2 YYDKDF (reference sequence). Trimming took off 5 bases at V and 5 bases at J, with 15 bases between the two ends. This CDR3 has 15 residues. The CDR3 bases are TGTGCCACCAGCCTTAGTAGTACCTTCAATGAAAAACTGTTTTTT. Protein: CATSLSSTFNEKLFF. Combining the CDR3 with reference TRBV15 and TRBJ1-4 gives the whole variable domain DAMVIQNPRYQVTQFGKPVTLSCSQTLNHNVMYWYQQKSSQAPKLLFHYYDKDFNNEADTPDNFQSRRPNTSFCFLDIRSPGLGDTAMYLCATSLSSTFNEKLFFGSGTQLSVL.

This rearrangement joins TRBV29-1 to TRBJ2-7; 10 bases agree with TRBD1. The CDR3 has 13 residues. The V gene's germline CDR1 is SQVTM and CDR2 ANQGSEA. The trim removed 6 bases at V and 5 bases at J, leaving 7 bases unmatched. CDR3: CSVETGGFNEQYF. CDR3 DNA: TGCAGCGTGGAGACAGGGGGCTTCAACGAGCAGTACTTC.

This chain joins TRBV4-2 and TRBJ2-2; 9 bases are a match to TRBD1. Germline CDR1 reads LGHNA; CDR2 reads YNFKEQ. Trimming at V came to 0 bases and at J to 3 bases, leaving 8 bases not matched to a gene. This CDR3 region has 18 residues. Here the CDR3 reads CASSQDTGTGLYTGELFF. The CDR3 DNA is TGTGCCAGCAGCCAAGACACCGGGACAGGGCTATACACCGGGGAGCTGTTTTTT.

J is TRBJ2-1 and V is TRBV19; 11 bases are shared with TRBD2. V was clipped by 4 bases and J by 7 bases; unmatched bases: 6. The CDR3 runs to 15 residues. Looked up from germline, CDR1 is LNHDA and CDR2 is SQIVND (reference sequence). The CDR3 sequence is CASSKLAGESNEQFF. CDR3 nucleotide sequence: TGTGCCAGTAGTAAACTAGCGGGAGAAAGTAATGAGCAGTTCTTC.

The CDR3 here is CASSPRGGAGVDTQYF. CDR3 nucleotide sequence: TGTGCCAGCAGCCCCCGCGGGGGGGCGGGAGTAGATACGCAGTATTTT. This chain connects TRBV9 to TRBJ2-3; 9 nucleotides agree with TRBD2. V trimming: 4 bases; J trimming: 5 bases; junction bases outside the gene matches: 11. The CDR3 has 16 residues. Germline lookup yields CDR1 SGDLS and CDR2 YYNGEE.

J is TRBJ1-1 and V is TRBV9; D is undetermined. The V gene lost 0 bases and the J gene lost 2 bases, with 8 bases spanning the gap. Germline CDR1 and CDR2: SGDLS and YYNGEE. The CDR3 length is 14 residues. This chain's CDR3 is CASSVGVSNTEAFF. In DNA, the CDR3 is TGTGCCAGCAGCGTAGGTGTATCTAACACTGAAGCTTTCTTT.

The chain recombines TRBV19 with TRBJ2-7, with 7 positions matching TRBD2. Trimming removed 3 bases from V and 3 bases from J; junction bases left unmatched: 8. The CDR3 length is 15 residues. Looked up from germline, CDR1 is LNHDA and CDR2 is SQIVND (reference sequence). The CDR3 is CASSIPSGTLYEQYF. The CDR3 DNA reads as TGTGCCAGTAGTATCCCAAGCGGGACGCTCTACGAGCAGTACTTC.

V is TRBV5-4 and J is TRBJ2-5; possibly TRBD1 for D (6 bases). Germline values: CDR1 SGHNT, CDR2 YYREEE (reference sequence). V dropped 8 bases and J dropped 3 bases, with 14 bases sitting between them. The CDR3 covers 13 residues. For the CDR3, the DNA is TGTGCCAGTGGGGCTCAGGGGAAAGAGACCCAGTACTTC. Translated: CASGAQGKETQYF.

This sequence joins TRBV27 and TRBJ2-7; possible D gene TRBD1, 6 bases. The CDR3 totals 15 residues. Germline-derived CDR1 and CDR2 are MNHEY and SMNVEV (reference sequence). Trimming shortened V by 0 bases and J by 4 bases, and 13 bases separated the two germline ends. This CDR3 reads CASSLSSQGLYEQYF. For the CDR3, the DNA is TGTGCCAGCAGTTTATCTTCCCAGGGGCTTTACGAGCAGTACTTC.

The chain joins TRBV4-1 to TRBJ2-3, with D tentatively TRBD1 (5 bases). This CDR3 has 15 amino acids. Germline-derived CDR1 and CDR2 are MGHRA and YSYEKL. The V and J ends lost 3 bases and 3 bases respectively, with 13 bases between them. The CDR3 nucleotides read TGCGCCAGCAGCCAGAAGGGGTCTGAAACAGATACGCAGTATTTT. Translating it yields CASSQKGSETDTQYF.

The V call is TRBV14, the J call TRBJ2-5; unclear D gene. Trimming shortened V by 5 bases and J by 5 bases, and 18 bases separated the two germline ends. Germline assignment: CDR1 SGHDN and CDR2 FVKESK. CDR3 length: 15 amino acids. CDR3: CASSSPGLTGETQYF. As DNA, the CDR3 is TGTGCCAGCAGCTCCCCGGGTCTCACCGGGGAGACCCAGTACTTC.

The chain carries TRBV5-1 and TRBJ1-2; 7 positions agree with TRBD1. CDR1 is SGHRS, CDR2 YFSETQ, per germline. This CDR3 region has 13 residues. V lost 0 bases to trimming and J lost 6 bases; unmatched junction nucleotides: 2. The CDR3 DNA reads TGCGCCAGCAGCTTGGGCAGGGGGGATGGCTACACCTTC. Its translation is CASSLGRGDGYTF.

The chain carries TRBV7-9 and TRBJ1-1, with 7 bases lining up with TRBD1. V gave up 4 bases and J gave up 3 bases; unmatched junction bases: 5. There are 14 residues in the CDR3. Germline V CDR1 and CDR2: SEHNR, FQNEAQ (reference sequence). The chain's CDR3 is CASSSGQVYTEAFF. Here the CDR3 DNA reads TGTGCCAGCAGCTCCGGACAGGTCTACACTGAAGCTTTCTTT.

V usage is TRBV4-1 and J usage is TRBJ2-7, with D possibly TRBD1 on 6 matching bases. This CDR3 comprises 16 residues. Per germline, CDR1 MGHRA and CDR2 YSYEKL. Trimming pared 0 bases from V and 1 base from J, leaving 13 bases between. This CDR3 reads CASSQEEDSRSYEQYF. The CDR3 coding sequence is TGCGCCAGCAGCCAAGAAGAGGACAGTCGGTCCTACGAGCAGTACTTC.

V and J are TRBV7-6 and TRBJ1-1; no definite D call. The germline V gene encodes CDR1 SGHVS and CDR2 FNYEAQ. Trimming left V 5 bases short and J 2 bases short, with 15 bases between. The CDR3 spans 15 residues. This CDR3 reads CASSQLLGDNTEAFF. As DNA, the CDR3 is TGTGCCAGCAGCCAACTGCTTGGTGATAACACTGAAGCTTTCTTT.

The chain is built from TRBV27 and TRBJ2-5, with D unresolved. V was pared by 6 bases and J by 4 bases, with 9 bases between. The germline gives CDR1 MNHEY, CDR2 SMNVEV (reference sequence). The CDR3 runs to 12 residues. CDR3 in amino acids: CASRGPGETQYF. In DNA, the CDR3 is TGTGCCAGCAGAGGCCCAGGAGAGACCCAGTACTTC.

The gene calls are TRBV5-1 and TRBJ2-7; no reliable D call. The CDR3 has 14 amino acids. Germline assignment: CDR1 SGHRS and CDR2 YFSETQ. Trimming took off 0 bases at V and 0 bases at J, with 7 bases between the two ends. The CDR3 DNA reads as TGCGCCAGCAGCTTGGGAGACACCTCCTACGAGCAGTACTTC. This translates into CASSLGDTSYEQYF. Complete variable domain (other parts from reference TRBV5-1 and TRBJ2-7): KAGVTQTPRYLIKTRGQQVTLSCSPISGHRSVSWYQQTPGQGLQFLFEYFSETQRNKGNFPGRFSGRQFSNSRSEMNVSTLELGDSALYLCASSLGDTSYEQYFGPGTRLTVT.

This clone was detected once. V and J are TRBV6-5 and TRBJ2-5; TRBD2 matches at 12 bases. The last part of the DNA fits TRBJ2-7 better; the J call may be wrong. The CDR3 totals 14 residues. Looked up from germline, CDR1 is MNHEY and CDR2 is SVGAGI. The CDR3 is CASSRLAGAYEQYF. DNA of the CDR3: TGTGCCAGCAGTAGACTAGCGGGAGCGTACGAGCAGTACTTC.

The V call is TRBV4-1, the J call TRBJ2-6, with 9 bases aligning to TRBD2. Germline assignment: CDR1 MGHRA and CDR2 YSYEKL. V gave up 4 bases and J gave up 0 bases; unmatched junction bases: 16. The CDR3 is 21 residues long. The CDR3 sequence is CASSPVSYRLAGLSGANVLTF. The CDR3 bases are TGCGCCAGCAGCCCAGTATCCTATCGGCTAGCGGGACTCTCTGGGGCCAACGTCCTGACTTTC.

CDR3 loop: CARTLQGAGATNEKLFF. The CDR3 DNA reads as TGCGCCAGGACGTTACAGGGCGCGGGGGCAACTAATGAAAAACTGTTTTTT. This chain connects TRBV10-1 to TRBJ1-4; a possible D gene is TRBD1 (6 bases). This CDR3 has 17 amino acids. Trimming stripped 9 bases from V and 0 bases from J, with 20 bases between. The germline V gene encodes CDR1 WNHNN and CDR2 SYGVQD (reference sequence).